Shown below are 2 T cell receptor beta chains from a single sample sequenced in a study of blood T cell repertoires in COVID-19. Sequencing was performed with immunoSEQ multiplex PCR; in TCRdb, only in-frame clones are kept and a portion is missing. Altogether 250,000 or so clones are present, around four fifths being singletons, with the ten largest covering 5% to 8%. Input material: peripheral blood. The receptors were gathered from a woman aged 60-75 years with active or convalescent COVID-19.

This chain connects TRBV28 to TRBJ1-1; TRBD1 is a possible D gene (5 bases). Trimming stripped 6 bases from V and 3 bases from J, with 8 bases between. The CDR3 covers 12 residues. Germline lookup yields CDR1 MDHEN and CDR2 SYDVKM. The CDR3 DNA is TGTGCCAGCAGGGGGCCGCACACTGAAGCTTTCTTT. Its translation: CASRGPHTEAFF.

A single count supports this clone. This chain links TRBV19 with TRBJ1-1, with 8 bases fitting TRBD1. Germline V gene sequence: CDR1 LNHDA, CDR2 SQIVND (reference sequence). After removal of 0 bases from V and 14 bases from J, the junction contained 14 bases not matched to a gene. The CDR3 spans 15 residues. The CDR3 DNA sequence: TGTGCCAGTAGTATAGAGAAGGGGGAGACAGGGGTGGCCTTCTTT. Amino acids: CASSIEKGETGVAFF.